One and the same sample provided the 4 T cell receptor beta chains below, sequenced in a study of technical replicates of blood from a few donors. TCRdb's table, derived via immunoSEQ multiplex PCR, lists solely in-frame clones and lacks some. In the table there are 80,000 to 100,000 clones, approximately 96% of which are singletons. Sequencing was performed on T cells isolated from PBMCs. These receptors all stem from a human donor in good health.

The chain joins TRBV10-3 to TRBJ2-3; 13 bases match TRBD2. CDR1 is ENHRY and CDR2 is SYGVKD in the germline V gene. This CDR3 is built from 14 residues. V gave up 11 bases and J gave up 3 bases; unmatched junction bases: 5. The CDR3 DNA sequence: TGTGCCGCCAGGACTAGCGGGGGAACAGATACGCAGTATTTT. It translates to CAARTSGGTDTQYF.

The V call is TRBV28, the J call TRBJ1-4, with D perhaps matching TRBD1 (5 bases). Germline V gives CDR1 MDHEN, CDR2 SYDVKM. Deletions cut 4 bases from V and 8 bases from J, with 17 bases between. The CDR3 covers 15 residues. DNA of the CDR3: TGTGCCAGCAGTTCCTTCACAGGTGCGGGAGAAAAACTGTTTTTT. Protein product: CASSSFTGAGEKLFF.

CDR3 bases: TGTGCCAGCAGCACCGCCCGGGACAGGTCCCAGCATTTT. This sequence encodes CASSTARDRSQHF. The V call is TRBV7-2, the J call TRBJ1-5; 8 bases agree with TRBD1. The germline V gene has CDR1 SGHTA and CDR2 FQGNSA. Trimming took 5 bases from V and 11 from J; bases not matched to a gene: 8. This CDR3 is 13 amino acids long.

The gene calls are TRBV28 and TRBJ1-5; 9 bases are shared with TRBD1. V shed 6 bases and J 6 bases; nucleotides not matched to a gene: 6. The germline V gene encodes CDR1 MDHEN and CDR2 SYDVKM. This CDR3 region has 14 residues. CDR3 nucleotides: TGTGCCAGCAGAACCGGGACAGGGTCTCAGCCCCAGCATTTT. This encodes CASRTGTGSQPQHF.